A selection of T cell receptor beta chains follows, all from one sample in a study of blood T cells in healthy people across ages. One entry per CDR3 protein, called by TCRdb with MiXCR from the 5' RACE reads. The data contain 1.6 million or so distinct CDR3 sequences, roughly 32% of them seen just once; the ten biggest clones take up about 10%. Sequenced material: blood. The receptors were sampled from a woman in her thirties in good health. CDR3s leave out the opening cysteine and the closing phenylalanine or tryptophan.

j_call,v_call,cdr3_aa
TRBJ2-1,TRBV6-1,ASSFGTLTYNEQF
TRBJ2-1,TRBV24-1,ATSDEVEQF
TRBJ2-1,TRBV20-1,SARDVSGGLNEQF
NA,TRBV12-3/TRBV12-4,ASSFGGATQTQY
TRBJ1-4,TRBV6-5,ATATNEKLF
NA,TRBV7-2,ASSLKGGTRNIQY
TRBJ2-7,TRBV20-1,SARDRIRWGAEQY
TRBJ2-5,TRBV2,ASSERDRSPETQY
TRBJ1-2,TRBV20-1,SAPPTGLSPRYGYT
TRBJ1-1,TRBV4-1,ASSQESGAWGTEAF
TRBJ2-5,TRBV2,AKPRDPEETQY
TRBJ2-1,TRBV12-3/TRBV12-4,ASSFWSGGAGDEQF
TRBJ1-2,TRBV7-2,ASSFWGTGSGYT